Presented here are 13 T cell receptor beta chains from one specimen sequenced in a study of long-term antiretroviral therapy in people with HIV. Running of the v3.0 immunoSEQ assay took place at survey level. The table came from immunoSEQ multiplex PCR; TCRdb's copy has only in-frame clones and leaves some out. The table has tens of thousands of clones, about 82% seen once. The sequences come from unsorted PBMCs, collected 0.8 years before starting antiretroviral therapy. The receptors were gathered from a man in his late teens or twenties with HIV.

The rearrangement links TRBV6-1 to TRBJ1-5; D unresolved. The germline V gene encodes CDR1 MNHNS and CDR2 SASEGT. The CDR3 is 15 amino acids. V was trimmed by 6 bases and J by 7 bases, leaving 19 bases between them. The CDR3 DNA reads TGTGCCAGCAGATCGCCCGGAGATCCACAGCAGCCCCAGCATTTT. Protein: CASRSPGDPQQPQHF.

This clone was recorded a few times. The V gene is TRBV7-9, the J gene TRBJ1-5, with a tentative D call TRBD1 (5 bases). The V end was cut by 9 bases, the J end by 4 bases, with 16 bases between. Germline V gene lookup returns CDR1 SEHNR and CDR2 FQNEAQ (reference sequence). The CDR3 contains 14 residues. The CDR3 bases are TGTGCCAGTAGTGGGCAGGGCTCTAATCAGCCCCAGCATTTT. Protein product: CASSGQGSNQPQHF.

The rearrangement links TRBV7-8 to TRBJ2-1, with TRBD2 identical over 7 bases. Germline V lookup: CDR1 SGHVS, CDR2 FQNEAQ. The CDR3 loop spans 15 amino acids. Trimming cost V 6 bases and J 6 bases; bases outside gene matches: 11. The CDR3 protein is CASSLQRDPFNEQFF. For the CDR3, the DNA is TGTGCCAGCAGTCTCCAGCGGGATCCTTTCAATGAGCAGTTCTTC.

This chain connects TRBV7-2 to TRBJ2-1, with 16 bases lining up with TRBD2. Germline assignment: CDR1 SGHTA and CDR2 FQGNSA. Losses at the gene ends were 1 base for V and 13 bases for J; bases not matched to a gene: 7. CDR3 length: 16 residues. The CDR3 loop is CASSLVAGTSGRAQFF. DNA for the CDR3: TGTGCCAGCAGCTTAGTAGCGGGGACTAGCGGGAGGGCCCAGTTCTTC.

CDR3 sequence (DNA): TGTGCCAGCATCGGAGGCGAGTACAATGAGCAGTTCTTC. Its translation: CASIGGEYNEQFF. The rearrangement links TRBV6-5 to TRBJ2-1; D perhaps matches TRBD2 (5 bases). V lost 7 bases to trimming and J lost 4 bases, with 11 bases between them. The CDR3 covers 13 residues. CDR1 is MNHEY, CDR2 SVGAGI, per germline.

The rearrangement links TRBV15 to TRBJ2-5; maybe TRBD1 (5 bases). The CDR3 covers 12 residues. Trimming pared 1 base from V and 7 bases from J, leaving 7 bases between. Germline loops: CDR1 LNHNV, CDR2 YYDKDF (reference sequence). The CDR3 coding sequence is TGTGCCACCAGCAGAGCGCAGGGGACCCAGTACTTC. It encodes CATSRAQGTQYF.

In this sample, this clone turned up once. This chain links TRBV2 with TRBJ2-3, with D perhaps given as TRBD1 or TRBD2 (6 bases each). Looked up from germline, CDR1 is SNHLY and CDR2 is FYNNEI. V shed 5 bases and J shed 1 base, with 16 bases lying between them. The CDR3 has 16 amino acids. The CDR3: CASSFGLGGGTDTQYF. The CDR3 DNA is TGTGCCAGCAGTTTCGGACTGGGGGGCGGCACAGATACGCAGTATTTT.

The V call is TRBV4-3, the J call TRBJ1-1, with 7 bases identical to TRBD1. V lost 3 bases to trimming and J lost 6 bases; unmatched junction nucleotides: 19. Per germline, CDR1 LGHNA and CDR2 YSLEER. The CDR3 sequence is 18 residues long. CDR3 sequence reads: CASSHSPGTAIGKAEAFF. In DNA form, the CDR3 reads TGCGCCAGCAGCCATTCCCCCGGGACAGCCATAGGGAAGGCTGAAGCTTTCTTT.

V and J are TRBV6-1 and TRBJ1-2; weak D call: TRBD1 (5 bases). The germline gives CDR1 MNHNS, CDR2 SASEGT. V was clipped by 2 bases and J by 2 bases, with 12 bases between them. The CDR3 is 15 amino acids. In nucleotides, the CDR3 is TGTGCCAGCAGTGAACTTGGGGCAGGGAACTATGGCTACACCTTC. Protein: CASSELGAGNYGYTF.

The rearrangement links TRBV5-1 to TRBJ1-2; 8 bases map to TRBD1. V was pared by 4 bases and J by 4 bases, with 6 bases of the junction left unmatched. The CDR3 spans 14 residues. Germline V gene lookup returns CDR1 SGHRS and CDR2 YFSETQ. The CDR3 sequence: CASSTLGQGYGYTF. The DNA of the CDR3 is TGCGCCAGCAGCACACTTGGACAGGGCTATGGCTACACCTTC.

The gene calls are TRBV11-2 and TRBJ1-6; 7 bases map to TRBD1. V gave up 2 bases and J gave up 13 bases; unmatched junction bases: 8. CDR1 and CDR2 from the germline V gene are SGHAT and FQNNGV. The CDR3 covers 14 residues. In DNA, the CDR3 is TGTGCCAGCAGCTTAAGACAGGGACTTGAGCCCCTCCACTTT. Amino acid sequence: CASSLRQGLEPLHF.

This chain links TRBV2 with TRBJ2-7; D is possibly TRBD1 (7 bases). Trimming stripped 7 bases from V and 2 bases from J, with 18 bases between. CDR1 and CDR2 from the germline V gene are SNHLY and FYNNEI. The CDR3 covers 15 residues. For the CDR3, the DNA is TGTGCCAGCACCCTCCGGGGGACAGTGGCCTACGAGCAGTACTTC. This encodes CASTLRGTVAYEQYF.

This chain connects TRBV5-1 to TRBJ2-1; possibly TRBD2 for D (7 bases). This CDR3 spans 16 amino acids. Between the trimmed V and J ends, which lost 4 bases and 9 bases, there was a span of 23 bases. Germline V gene sequence: CDR1 SGHRS, CDR2 YFSETQ. This chain's CDR3 is CASSPEGGRGGGEQFF. The CDR3 DNA reads TGCGCCAGCAGCCCGGAGGGGGGCAGGGGAGGGGGTGAGCAGTTCTTC.